The clone carrying this T cell receptor (beta chain) was found a few times. Amplification of TCR alpha and beta CDR3 regions from RNA used iRepertoire nested multiplex PCR. Input was 100-400 ng of tissue mRNA or PBMC total RNA. TCRdb analysed the multiplex PCR reads with MiXCR anew, one entry per CDR3 protein. The sample lists about 400,000 distinct CDR3 sequences; roughly two fifths were seen once. Germline-derived CDR1 and CDR2 are SGHDN and FVKESK. This CDR3 contains 15 residues. The V gene lost 5 bases and the J gene lost 1 base, with 12 bases spanning the gap. The data are from a study of glioma-infiltrating T cells.

The origin of this receptor is a human donor with low-grade glioma or glioblastoma, undergoing nonglioma brain surgery, or in good health (not recorded which). Sequenced: glioma tissue, nonneoplastic brain tissue, or PBMCs (not recorded which). The chain carries TRBV14 and TRBJ1-5; no clear D gene. In DNA, the CDR3 is TGTGCCAGCAGCACAAGACACCCGAGCAATCAGCCCCAGCATTTT. It codes for CASSTRHPSNQPQHF.